This TCR beta chain was captured by sequencing in a study of tissue T cells after allogeneic stem cell transplantation. Study summary: Patients with graft-versus-host disease had grafts: several unmodified, three CD34-selected and T-cell-depleted. Samples with visible lymphocytes on H&E were prioritized for sequencing. Study-level results: Shared clones across patients were few; motif clustering revealed tissue-specific shared signatures.

The CDR3 consists of 13 residues. From germline, CDR1 is SQVTM and CDR2 ANQGSEA. Deletions cut 4 bases from V and 2 bases from J, with 10 bases between. Adult allogeneic hematopoietic cell transplant recipients with steroid-refractory graft-versus-host disease were prospectively enrolled for research autopsy. With respect to this clone: Its antigen is unknown.

Only in-frame clones appear in the TCRdb table, and some are missing; sequencing was by immunoSEQ multiplex PCR. Here the sample spans some 3,100 clones, over 60% being singletons. The sample consisted of jejunal tissue, taken at autopsy. The sequence was collected from an older male patient with steroid-refractory graft-versus-host disease after an allogeneic stem cell transplant. Some T cells may have originated in the graft donor. This chain connects TRBV29-1 to TRBJ2-3, with D perhaps matching TRBD1 (6 bases). The CDR3 coding sequence is TGCAGCGTTGTTGGGGGCCCCACAGATACGCAGTATTTT. It encodes CSVVGGPTDTQYF.